These 2 T cell receptor beta chains came from one sample sequenced in a study of CD8+CD57+ T cells in acquired aplastic anemia (dated by TCRdb to the late 2010s). Sequenced using an Illumina HiSeq 2000. Genomic DNA served as template for TCR beta VDJ combination and CDR3 sequence profiling. TCRdb reprocessed the public reads (quality trimming at Q25 with fastp, clone calling with MiXCR) and kept in-frame beta chains. All rows with the same CDR3 protein become a single entry with the most common DNA and genes. This sample comprises about 80,000 distinct CDR3 sequences, about 45% of them detected only once. About 66% of the sample is taken by the ten largest. The source material was sorted CD4+, CD8+, or CD8+CD57+ T cells (not recorded which) from PBMCs. These receptors all come from a human donor in good health, serving as a control.

About this clonotype itself: Compared with germline, one end of the junction differs, possibly owing to a read error. J is TRBJ2-7 and V is TRBV10-2, with TRBD1 as a possible D gene (6 bases). CDR3 length: 15 amino acids. Per the germline V gene, CDR1 is WSHSY and CDR2 is SAAADI. The CDR3 DNA is TGCGCCAGCAGTGTACAGGGTTACGGGCCCTACGAGCGGTACTTC. Translation gives CASSVQGYGPYERYF.

V gene TRBV25-1 combines with J gene TRBJ2-1; D unresolved. Germline V CDR1 and CDR2: MGHDK, SYGVNS. V lost 5 bases and J 4 bases, leaving 6 bases between the germline ends. The CDR3 covers 12 residues. CDR3 nucleotides: TGTGCCAGCAGTCCCCAATACAATGAGCAGTTCTTC. Its translation is CASSPQYNEQFF.